This T cell receptor (beta chain) was observed in a study of blood T cell repertoires in COVID-19. Study at large: The United States, Italy and Spain supplied acute and convalescent COVID-19 samples. Sample material is recorded as cDNA or gDNA derived from T cells, B-cell-depleted T cells, or PBMCs.

The V segment lost 5 bases and the J segment 0 bases; nucleotides outside the gene matches: 4. The CDR3 loop spans 14 amino acids. CDR1 is GTSNPN, CDR2 SVGIG, per germline (reference sequence). Authors' methods: Estimates of nucleated cell counts were drawn from the amplification of reference gene primers. The protocol was immunoSEQ multiplex PCR, while the TCRdb copy is restricted to in-frame clones and leaves out a portion. The V and J calls and clone size were taken over from that table, and D and trimming were inferred from the DNA. The sample shows over 55,000 clones, approximately 87% of them seen only once.

The material sequenced was peripheral blood. The chain joins TRBV30 to TRBJ1-3; 7 bases match TRBD1. The TCR originated in a man in his forties or fifties with active COVID-19. CDR3 sequence reads: CAWGTAGSGNTIYF. CDR3 sequence (DNA): TGTGCCTGGGGGACAGCTGGCTCTGGAAACACCATATATTTT.